This TCR beta chain was recorded in a study of shared clonotypes between healthy human individuals. General study results and limits: Clonotype sharing across four donors was observed for 4% to 6.5% of naive CD4 clonotypes.

Only in-frame clones appear in the TCRdb table, and some are missing; sequencing was by immunoSEQ multiplex PCR. The table has roughly 2 million clones, about 95% seen once; the top ten hold 0.9% to 1.4%. Trimming took 3 bases from V and 0 from J, leaving 15 bases between them. The CDR3 loop spans 18 amino acids. Germline-derived CDR1 and CDR2 are ENHRY and SYGVKD. Comments on this clone: The target antigen is unknown.

Positive CCR7 selection of CD45RO-negative cells yielded the naive CD8 cells, and terminally differentiated effector memory CD45RA+ cells were excluded. This chain uses TRBV10-3 with TRBJ2-6; TRBD1 is a possible D gene (6 bases). What was sequenced was naive CD8+ T cells sorted from blood. This TCR was sampled from a man younger than 35 in good health. The DNA for the CDR3 is TGTGCCATCAGTGATACAAGACAGGAGAGCTCTGGGGCCAACGTCCTGACTTTC. Protein: CAISDTRQESSGANVLTF.